These 27 T cell receptor beta chains came from one sample sequenced in a study of cytomegalovirus exposure and HLA in healthy donors. It was with 60 Vbeta and 13 Jbeta primers that the PCR ran. Sequenced by immunoSEQ multiplex PCR; TCRdb stores in-frame clones only, minus some. The sample shows under 70,000 clones, approximately 70% of them seen only once. Sequencing was carried out using PBMCs. All receptors come from a woman aged 60-70 years in good health and CMV-seropositive.

This clone was counted once. The chain uses TRBV27 and TRBJ2-2; D call uncertain. The germline gives CDR1 MNHEY, CDR2 SMNVEV (reference sequence). The CDR3 is 13 amino acids. V lost 6 bases to trimming and J lost 4 bases, with 9 bases between them. The CDR3 spells CASRGLGTGELFF. CDR3 DNA: TGTGCCAGCAGGGGCCTGGGCACCGGGGAGCTGTTTTTT.

V gene TRBV5-5 combines with J gene TRBJ2-5; D might be TRBD2 (6 bases). This CDR3 has 14 residues. From germline, CDR1 is SGHKS and CDR2 YYEKEE (reference sequence). V gave up 2 bases and J gave up 5 bases, with 13 bases separating them. CDR3 DNA sequence: TGTGCCAGCAGCTTTCGACTAGTTGAGGAGACCCAGTACTTC. Translating gives CASSFRLVEETQYF. The full variable domain, with the rest looked up from reference TRBV5-5 and TRBJ2-5, is DAGVTQSPTHLIKTRGQQVTLRCSPISGHKSVSWYQQVLGQGPQFIFQYYEKEERGRGNFPDRFSARQFPNYSSELNVNALLLGDSALYLCASSFRLVEETQYFGPGTRLLVL.

The chain is built from TRBV7-9 and TRBJ1-2; TRBD1 aligns across 9 bases. This CDR3 contains 14 residues. CDR1 and CDR2 (germline): SEHNR, FQNEAQ (reference sequence). V shed 5 bases and J 3 bases; nucleotides not matched to a gene: 4. The CDR3 sequence: CASSGTGYDYGYTF. CDR3 coding DNA: TGTGCCAGCAGCGGGACAGGGTACGACTATGGCTACACCTTC.

To note about this clone: Other DNA sequences in this specimen translate into the identical CDR3. This rearrangement joins TRBV19 to TRBJ1-2; TRBD1 matches 7 bases. The CDR3 consists of 14 residues. CDR1 is LNHDA, CDR2 SQIVND, per germline (reference sequence). The V segment lost 3 bases and the J segment 4 bases; nucleotides outside the gene matches: 5. The CDR3, as DNA: TGTGCCAGTAGTATCTCAGCAGGGGGCTATGGCTACACCTTC. This encodes CASSISAGGYGYTF.

V gene TRBV7-2 combines with J gene TRBJ1-2, with D tentatively TRBD1 (6 bases). V dropped 5 bases and J dropped 1 base, with 8 bases sitting between them. The V gene's germline CDR1 is SGHTA and CDR2 FQGNSA. This CDR3 is built from 13 residues. The chain's CDR3 is CASSKDSNYGYTF. CDR3 nucleotide sequence: TGTGCCAGCAGCAAGGACAGTAACTATGGCTACACCTTC.

The DNA for the CDR3 is TGTGCCAGCAGTGTAGAAACGGGGGGAGGTTCACCCCTCCACTTT. Protein product: CASSVETGGGSPLHF. V and J are TRBV27 and TRBJ1-6, with D maybe TRBD1 (5 bases). Between the trimmed V and J ends, which lost 5 bases and 9 bases, there was a span of 17 bases. The CDR3 length is 15 residues. In germline, CDR1 is MNHEY, CDR2 SMNVEV (reference sequence).

The V call is TRBV5-1, the J call TRBJ1-2, with D possibly TRBD1 on 6 matching bases. This CDR3 region has 14 residues. V shed 4 bases and J shed 4 bases, with 14 bases lying between them. The germline CDR1 and CDR2 sequences are SGHRS and YFSETQ. CDR3 nucleotides: TGCGCCAGCAGCCCAGGGGAGTCAAGCTATGGCTACACCTTC. This gives the protein CASSPGESSYGYTF.

This clone was observed a single time. The V gene is TRBV10-3, the J gene TRBJ1-2, with D tentatively TRBD1 (5 bases). Deletions cut 6 bases from V and 0 bases from J, with 8 bases between. Germline V CDR1 and CDR2: ENHRY, SYGVKD. The CDR3 consists of 13 residues. For the CDR3, the DNA is TGTGCCATCAGGGCCAGGGCTAACTATGGCTACACCTTC. Amino acids: CAIRARANYGYTF.

The chain joins TRBV4-3 to TRBJ1-5; D may be TRBD1 (6 bases). The CDR3 totals 16 residues. Germline CDR1 reads LGHNA; CDR2 reads YSLEER. The V end lost 0 bases, the J end lost 4 bases, and 13 bases lay between the germline ends. CDR3 bases: TGCGCCAGCAGCCAAGATCGGGTAGGGGGTAATCAGCCCCAGCATTTT. Encoded protein: CASSQDRVGGNQPQHF.

This clone was found a few times. This sequence joins TRBV18 and TRBJ2-5; the D is unclear. The ends were cut back, 3 bases at V and 3 bases at J, with 8 bases in the middle. This CDR3 spans 13 amino acids. In germline, CDR1 is KGHSH, CDR2 LQKENI. DNA of the CDR3: TGTGCCAGCTCACCTCTAGTCGAAGAGACCCAGTACTTC. It translates to CASSPLVEETQYF.

About this clone itself: Since a far larger clone is one base different, this is likely a read error. This rearrangement joins TRBV7-9 to TRBJ1-1; no definite D call. Per the germline V gene, CDR1 is SEHNR and CDR2 is FQNEAQ (reference sequence). This CDR3 comprises 13 residues. CDR3 sequence reads: CSSSPTEGTEAFF. The CDR3 DNA sequence: TGTTCCAGCAGCCCTACCGAGGGCACTGAAGCTTTCTTT.

This clone was observed a handful of times. Germline is not matched at one junction end, which may reflect a read error. V and J are TRBV11-2 and TRBJ1-1; weak D call: TRBD1 (5 bases). The CDR3 is 16 amino acids. Looked up from germline, CDR1 is SGHAT and CDR2 is FQNNGV. Here the CDR3 reads CASRLGWGVGNTEAFF. CDR3 DNA: TGTGCCAGCAGATTAGGATGGGGCGTGGGGAACACTGAAGCTTTCTTT.

The V gene is TRBV4-2, the J gene TRBJ1-2, with 7 bases identical to TRBD1. Germline V gene lookup returns CDR1 LGHNA and CDR2 YNFKEQ. Trimming cost V 4 bases and J 5 bases; bases outside gene matches: 4. The CDR3 totals 13 residues. CDR3 residues: CASSRDSTYGYTF. The CDR3 DNA reads as TGTGCCAGCAGCCGGGACAGTACTTATGGCTACACCTTC.

The V gene is TRBV5-5, the J gene TRBJ1-1; maybe TRBD1 (6 bases). This CDR3 contains 14 residues. Germline V gives CDR1 SGHKS, CDR2 YYEKEE (reference sequence). Trimming removed 6 bases from V and 4 bases from J, with 16 bases in between. In nucleotides, the CDR3 is TGTGCCAGCACCCGACAGGACGGTTTCACTGAAGCTTTCTTT. Its protein product is CASTRQDGFTEAFF.

This clone was counted only a few times. The chain recombines TRBV11-2 with TRBJ2-5; perhaps TRBD2 as D (7 bases). TRBJ2-7 matches the DNA end more closely, so the J call is doubtful. The germline V gene has CDR1 SGHAT and CDR2 FQNNGV. The CDR3 covers 16 residues. As DNA, the CDR3 is TGTGCCAGCAGCCTAATTCGGGGGGCCTCCTACTACGAGCAGTACTTC. It is translated as CASSLIRGASYYEQYF.

This clone has just a few counts. The V gene is TRBV5-8, the J gene TRBJ2-1, with D perhaps matching TRBD2 (7 bases). V was pared by 7 bases and J by 9 bases, with 20 bases between. The CDR3 is 14 amino acids. Germline CDR1 is SGHTS and CDR2 is YDEGEE. As DNA, the CDR3 is TGTGCCAGCTCAAGGGAGGGGGGTCGAGGTGAGCAGTTCTTC. Translated: CASSREGGRGEQFF.

The gene calls are TRBV5-1 and TRBJ1-2; 8 bases agree with TRBD1. The CDR3 has 19 residues. Germline V gene sequence: CDR1 SGHRS, CDR2 YFSETQ. V lost 4 bases to trimming and J lost 4 bases; unmatched junction nucleotides: 21. DNA for the CDR3: TGCGCCAGCAGCAATAAACTAAAAAAACCGACAGGGGAGGGCTATGGCTACACCTTC. Its translation: CASSNKLKKPTGEGYGYTF.

This rearrangement joins TRBV25-1 to TRBJ2-2; 8 nucleotides line up with TRBD2. The V gene's germline CDR1 is MGHDK and CDR2 SYGVNS. This CDR3 region has 16 residues. V gave up 4 bases and J gave up 7 bases; unmatched junction bases: 11. The CDR3 DNA reads TGTGCCAGCAGTGCCGGGGGGGCCGGGGCCGGCGGGGAGCTGTTTTTT. Protein product: CASSAGGAGAGGELFF.

The chain has TRBV18 and TRBJ2-5; 8 bases are shared with TRBD1. The CDR3 contains 16 residues. CDR1 and CDR2 (germline): KGHSH, LQKENI. V lost 0 bases, J lost 3 bases, and 6 bases stayed unmatched. CDR3 sequence reads: CASSPPRTGSKETQYF. For the CDR3, the DNA is TGTGCCAGCTCACCACCGCGGACAGGGAGTAAAGAGACCCAGTACTTC.

This chain joins TRBV13 and TRBJ2-2; D ambiguous. V was pared by 5 bases and J by 5 bases, with 15 bases between. The CDR3 runs to 15 residues. Germline assignment: CDR1 PRHDT and CDR2 FYEKMQ (reference sequence). The CDR3 nucleotides read TGTGCCAGCAGCCTTCCCTACCGAGGAACCGGGGAGCTGTTTTTT. This codes for CASSLPYRGTGELFF.

This rearrangement joins TRBV5-1 to TRBJ1-1, with unresolved D. The germline V gene encodes CDR1 SGHRS and CDR2 YFSETQ. This CDR3 contains 14 residues. Trimming took off 0 bases at V and 3 bases at J, with 9 bases between the two ends. Written as DNA, the CDR3 is TGCGCCAGCAGCTTGGTTGTGGCGGACACTGAAGCTTTCTTT. This encodes CASSLVVADTEAFF.

This clone has only a few counts. The gene calls are TRBV7-9 and TRBJ2-2, with TRBD2 as a possible D gene (5 bases). The CDR3 sequence is 13 residues long. Germline V gives CDR1 SEHNR, CDR2 FQNEAQ (reference sequence). V was trimmed by 1 base and J by 5 bases, leaving 5 bases between them. CDR3 amino acids: CASSLGGTGELFF. The CDR3 DNA follows: TGTGCCAGCAGCTTAGGAGGGACCGGGGAGCTGTTTTTT.

CDR3 bases: TGTGCCATCAGTGAGTCCGGCGGGAACACTGAAGCTTTCTTT. Translated: CAISESGGNTEAFF. The chain is built from TRBV10-3 and TRBJ1-1; no clear D. The germline gives CDR1 ENHRY, CDR2 SYGVKD. V was trimmed by 0 bases and J by 1 base, leaving 6 bases between them. CDR3 length equals 14 residues.

This clone was picked up a small number of times. The rearrangement uses TRBV7-8 and TRBJ2-7; D is unclear. Looked up from germline, CDR1 is SGHVS and CDR2 is FQNEAQ. This CDR3 has 13 amino acids. With 6 bases removed from V and 2 bases from J, the gap between germline ends came to 11 bases. The CDR3 is CASRLRPAYEQYF. The CDR3, as DNA: TGTGCCAGCAGGTTGAGGCCGGCCTACGAGCAGTACTTC.

The V gene is TRBV19, the J gene TRBJ2-4; 13 bases fit TRBD2. V trimming: 4 bases; J trimming: 0 bases; junction bases outside the gene matches: 9. Germline CDR1 reads LNHDA; CDR2 reads SQIVND (reference sequence). CDR3 length: 19 amino acids. The CDR3 spells CASSTMTSGGSLAKNIQYF. The CDR3 coding sequence is TGTGCCAGTAGTACTATGACTAGCGGGGGGTCTTTAGCCAAAAACATTCAGTACTTC.

This chain links TRBV19 with TRBJ2-7; 10 nucleotides match TRBD2. Trimming cost V 5 bases and J 0 bases; bases outside gene matches: 13. The V gene's germline CDR1 is LNHDA and CDR2 SQIVND (reference sequence). There are 18 residues in the CDR3. The CDR3 DNA reads as TGTGCCAGTAGTGCAAGGACTAGCGGCTTTTTTAGCTCCTACGAGCAGTACTTC. As protein: CASSARTSGFFSSYEQYF.

This chain uses TRBV13 with TRBJ1-3; possible D gene TRBD1, 6 bases. The V end lost 4 bases, the J end lost 0 bases, and 16 bases lay between the germline ends. The germline V gene encodes CDR1 PRHDT and CDR2 FYEKMQ (reference sequence). This CDR3 has 17 residues. CDR3 sequence reads: CASSWRGAGGSGNTIYF. CDR3 coding DNA: TGTGCCAGCAGCTGGCGGGGGGCCGGGGGCTCTGGAAACACCATATATTTT.